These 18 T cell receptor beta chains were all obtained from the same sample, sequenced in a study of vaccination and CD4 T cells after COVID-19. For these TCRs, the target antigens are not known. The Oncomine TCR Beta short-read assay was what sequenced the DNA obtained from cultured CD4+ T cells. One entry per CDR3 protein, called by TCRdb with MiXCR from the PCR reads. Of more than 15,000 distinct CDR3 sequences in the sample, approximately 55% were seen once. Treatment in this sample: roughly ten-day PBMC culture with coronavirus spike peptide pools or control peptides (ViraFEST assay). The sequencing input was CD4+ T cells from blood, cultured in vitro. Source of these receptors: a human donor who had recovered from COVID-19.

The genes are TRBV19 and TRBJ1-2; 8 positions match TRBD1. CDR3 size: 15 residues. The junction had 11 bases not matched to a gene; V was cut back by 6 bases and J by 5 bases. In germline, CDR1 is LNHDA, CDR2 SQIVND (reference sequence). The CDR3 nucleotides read TGTGCCAGTAGCCGAGGGGGACAGGAACTTTATGGCTACACCTTC. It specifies CASSRGGQELYGYTF.

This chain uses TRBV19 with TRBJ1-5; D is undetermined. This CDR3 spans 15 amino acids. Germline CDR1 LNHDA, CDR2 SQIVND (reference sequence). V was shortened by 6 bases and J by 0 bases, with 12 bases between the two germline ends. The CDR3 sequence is CASSAFGYSNQPQHF. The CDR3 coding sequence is TGTGCCAGTAGCGCGTTCGGTTATAGCAATCAGCCCCAGCATTTT.

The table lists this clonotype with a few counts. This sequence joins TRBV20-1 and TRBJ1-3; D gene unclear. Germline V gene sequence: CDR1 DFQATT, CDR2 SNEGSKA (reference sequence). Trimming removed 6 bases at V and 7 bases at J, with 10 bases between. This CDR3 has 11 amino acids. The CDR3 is CSAATGNTIYF. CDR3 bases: TGCAGTGCAGCAACCGGGAACACCATATATTTT.

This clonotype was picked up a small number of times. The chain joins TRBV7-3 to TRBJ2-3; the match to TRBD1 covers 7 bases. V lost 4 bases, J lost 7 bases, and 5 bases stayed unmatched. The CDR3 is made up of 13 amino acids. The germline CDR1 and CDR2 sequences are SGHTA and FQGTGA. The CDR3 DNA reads TGTGCCAGCAGCTCCCAACAGGGGAATACGCAGTATTTT. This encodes CASSSQQGNTQYF.

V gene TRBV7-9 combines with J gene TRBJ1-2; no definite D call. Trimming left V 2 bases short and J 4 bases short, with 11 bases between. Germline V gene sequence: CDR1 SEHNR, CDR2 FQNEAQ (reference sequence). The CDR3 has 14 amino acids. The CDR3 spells CASSLTSISYGYTF. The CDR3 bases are TGTGCCAGCAGCTTAACAAGCATAAGCTATGGCTACACCTTC. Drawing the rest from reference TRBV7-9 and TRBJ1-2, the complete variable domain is DTGVSQNPRHKITKRGQNVTFRCDPISEHNRLYWYRQTLGQGPEFLTYFQNEAQLEKSRLLSDRFSAERPKGSFSTLEIQRTEQGDSAMYLCASSLTSISYGYTFGSGTRLTVV.

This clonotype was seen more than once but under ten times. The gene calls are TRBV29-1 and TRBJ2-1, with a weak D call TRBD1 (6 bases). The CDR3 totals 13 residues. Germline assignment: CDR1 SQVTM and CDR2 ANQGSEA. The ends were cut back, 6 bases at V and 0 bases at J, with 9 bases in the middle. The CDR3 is CSVVQGSYNEQFF. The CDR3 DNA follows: TGCAGCGTAGTACAGGGCTCCTACAATGAGCAGTTCTTC.

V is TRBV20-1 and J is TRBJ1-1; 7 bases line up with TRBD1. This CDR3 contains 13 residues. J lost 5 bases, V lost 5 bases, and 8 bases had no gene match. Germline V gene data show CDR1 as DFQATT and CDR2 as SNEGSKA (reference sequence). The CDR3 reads CSAPDRVGTEAFF. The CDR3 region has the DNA TGCAGTGCTCCAGACAGGGTCGGGACTGAAGCTTTCTTT.

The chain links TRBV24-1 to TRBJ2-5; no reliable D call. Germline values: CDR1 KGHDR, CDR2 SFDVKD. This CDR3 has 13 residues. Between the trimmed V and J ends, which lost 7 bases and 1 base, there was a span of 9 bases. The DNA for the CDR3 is TGTGCCACCAGGGCGCGATTCCAAGAGACCCAGTACTTC. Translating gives CATRARFQETQYF.

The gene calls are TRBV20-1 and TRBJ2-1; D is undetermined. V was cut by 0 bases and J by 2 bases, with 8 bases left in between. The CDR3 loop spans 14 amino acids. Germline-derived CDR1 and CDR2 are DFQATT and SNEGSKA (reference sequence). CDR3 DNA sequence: TGCAGTGCTAGAGATGACTTGACCTACAATGAGCAGTTCTTC. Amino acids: CSARDDLTYNEQFF.

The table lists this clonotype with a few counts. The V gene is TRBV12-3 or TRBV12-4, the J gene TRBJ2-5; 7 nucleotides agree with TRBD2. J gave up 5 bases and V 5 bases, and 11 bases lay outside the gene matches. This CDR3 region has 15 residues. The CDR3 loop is CASSPRTGGLETQYF. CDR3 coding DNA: TGTGCCAGCAGTCCTCGGACGGGGGGATTGGAGACCCAGTACTTC.

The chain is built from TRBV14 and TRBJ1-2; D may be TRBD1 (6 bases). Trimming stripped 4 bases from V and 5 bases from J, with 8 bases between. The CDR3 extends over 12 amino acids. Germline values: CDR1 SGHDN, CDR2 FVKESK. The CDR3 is CASSRTGYGYTF. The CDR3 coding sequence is TGTGCCAGCAGCCGAACAGGGTATGGCTACACCTTC.

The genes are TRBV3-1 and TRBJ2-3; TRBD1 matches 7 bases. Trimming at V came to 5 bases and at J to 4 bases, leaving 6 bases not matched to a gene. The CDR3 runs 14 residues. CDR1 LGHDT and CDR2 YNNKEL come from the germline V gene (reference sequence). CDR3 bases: TGTGCCAGCAGCTACAGGGGAGCGGCAGATACGCAGTATTTT. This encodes CASSYRGAADTQYF.

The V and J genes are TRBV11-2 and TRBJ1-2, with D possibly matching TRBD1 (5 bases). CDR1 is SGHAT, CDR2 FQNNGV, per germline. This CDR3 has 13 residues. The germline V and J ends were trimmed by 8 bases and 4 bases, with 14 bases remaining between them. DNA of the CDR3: TGTGCCAGCTCCCCGGAGCAGGGCTATGGCTACACCTTC. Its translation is CASSPEQGYGYTF.

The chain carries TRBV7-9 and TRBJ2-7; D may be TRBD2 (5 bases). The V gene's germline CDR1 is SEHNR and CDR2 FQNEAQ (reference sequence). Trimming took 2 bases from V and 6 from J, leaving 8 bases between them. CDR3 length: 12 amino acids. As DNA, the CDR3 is TGTGCCAGCAGCTTACGGGATGGCGAGCAGTACTTC. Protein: CASSLRDGEQYF.

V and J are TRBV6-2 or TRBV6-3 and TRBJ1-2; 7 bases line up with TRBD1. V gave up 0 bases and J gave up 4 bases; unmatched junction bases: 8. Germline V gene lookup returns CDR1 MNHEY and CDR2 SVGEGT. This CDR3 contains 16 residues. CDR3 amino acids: CASSYSSDRHSYGYTF. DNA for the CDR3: TGTGCCAGCAGTTACTCCTCGGACAGGCATTCCTATGGCTACACCTTC.

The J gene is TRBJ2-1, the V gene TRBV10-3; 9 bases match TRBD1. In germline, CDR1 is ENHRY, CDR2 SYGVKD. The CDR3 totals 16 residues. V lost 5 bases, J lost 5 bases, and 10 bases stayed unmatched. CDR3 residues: CAISSSGTGLDNEQFF. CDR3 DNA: TGTGCCATCAGTTCCTCCGGGACAGGGCTTGACAATGAGCAGTTCTTC.

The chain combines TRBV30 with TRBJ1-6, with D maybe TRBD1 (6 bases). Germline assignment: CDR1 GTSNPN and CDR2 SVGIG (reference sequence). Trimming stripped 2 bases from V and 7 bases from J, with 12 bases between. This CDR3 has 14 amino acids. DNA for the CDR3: TGTGCCTGGAGTCTGAGGGGGTTGAATTCACCCCTCCACTTT. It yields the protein CAWSLRGLNSPLHF.

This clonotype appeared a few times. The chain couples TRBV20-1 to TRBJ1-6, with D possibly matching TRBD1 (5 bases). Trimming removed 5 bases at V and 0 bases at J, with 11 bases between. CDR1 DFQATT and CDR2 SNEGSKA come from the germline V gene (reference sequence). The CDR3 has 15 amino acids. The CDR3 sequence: CSAWDSSSYNSPLHF. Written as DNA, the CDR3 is TGCAGTGCTTGGGACTCCAGCTCCTATAATTCACCCCTCCACTTT.